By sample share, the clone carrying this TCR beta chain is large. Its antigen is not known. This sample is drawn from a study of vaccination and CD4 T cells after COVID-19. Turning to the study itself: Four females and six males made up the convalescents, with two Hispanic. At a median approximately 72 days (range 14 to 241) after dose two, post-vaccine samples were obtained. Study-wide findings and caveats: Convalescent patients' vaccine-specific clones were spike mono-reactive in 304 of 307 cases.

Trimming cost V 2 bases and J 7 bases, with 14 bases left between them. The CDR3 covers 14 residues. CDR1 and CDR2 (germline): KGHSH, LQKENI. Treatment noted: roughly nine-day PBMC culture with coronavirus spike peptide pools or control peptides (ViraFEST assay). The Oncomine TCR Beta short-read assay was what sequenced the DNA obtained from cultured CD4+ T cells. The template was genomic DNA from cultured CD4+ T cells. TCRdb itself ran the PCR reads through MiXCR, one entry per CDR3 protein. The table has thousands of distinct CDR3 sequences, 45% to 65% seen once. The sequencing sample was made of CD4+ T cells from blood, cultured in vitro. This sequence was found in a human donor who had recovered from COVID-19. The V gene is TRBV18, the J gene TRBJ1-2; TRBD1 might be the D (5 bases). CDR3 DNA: TGTGCCAGCTCACCAACCCTACAGGAGTCTGGCTACACCTTC. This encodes CASSPTLQESGYTF.